This TCR beta chain was observed in a study of T cell clonality in common variable immunodeficiency. Study observations and caveats: In common variable immunodeficiency, TCR beta chains reportedly carried fewer deletions and N-nucleotide insertions.

This clone was recorded many times. The antigen is not known. The read stops 3 residues short of the end of the CDR3; the missing end is completed from the germline J gene. Germline CDR1 is KGHSH and CDR2 is LQKENI. The CDR3 is 13 residues long. Trimming pared 0 bases from V and 5 bases from J, leaving 7 bases between. TCRdb's copy holds only in-frame clones and misses some; the assay was immunoSEQ multiplex PCR. The sample yields around 30,000 clones, without any singletons. The chain is built from TRBV18 and TRBJ1-1; D not resolved. The receptor comes from a human donor with common variable immunodeficiency. The source material was peripheral blood mononuclear cells. This CDR3 is CASSPPGATEAFF. CDR3 bases read: TGTGCCAGCTCACCACCAGGAGCGACTGAA.